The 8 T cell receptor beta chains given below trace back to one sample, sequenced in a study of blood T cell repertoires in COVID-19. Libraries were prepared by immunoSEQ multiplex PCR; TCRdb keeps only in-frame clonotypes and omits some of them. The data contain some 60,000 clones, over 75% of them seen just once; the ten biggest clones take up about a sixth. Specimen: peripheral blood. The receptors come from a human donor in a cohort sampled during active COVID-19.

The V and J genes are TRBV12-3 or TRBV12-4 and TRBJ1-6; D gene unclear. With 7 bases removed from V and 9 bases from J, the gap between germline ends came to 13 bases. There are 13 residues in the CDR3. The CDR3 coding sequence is TGTGCCAGCAAGGAGGCCTGGGGTTCACCCCTCCACTTT. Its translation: CASKEAWGSPLHF.

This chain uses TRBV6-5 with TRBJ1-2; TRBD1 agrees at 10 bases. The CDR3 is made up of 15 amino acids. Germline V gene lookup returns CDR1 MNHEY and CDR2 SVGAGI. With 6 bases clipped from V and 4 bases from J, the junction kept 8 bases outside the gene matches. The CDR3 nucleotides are TGTGCCAGCAGGTCCCCCGGGACAGGGGCCTATGGCTACACCTTC. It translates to CASRSPGTGAYGYTF.

CDR3 region: CASSARLWGGRETQYF. The DNA for the CDR3 is TGTGCCAGCAGCGCCCGTTTGTGGGGGGGCCGGGAGACCCAGTACTTC. The chain joins TRBV7-9 to TRBJ2-5, with D maybe TRBD2 (7 bases). The V end lost 5 bases, the J end lost 5 bases, and 21 bases lay between the germline ends. The CDR3 extends over 16 amino acids. Germline-derived CDR1 and CDR2 are SEHNR and FQNEAQ (reference sequence). The full variable domain, rest sourced from reference TRBV7-9 and TRBJ2-5, is DTGVSQNPRHKITKRGQNVTFRCDPISEHNRLYWYRQTLGQGPEFLTYFQNEAQLEKSRLLSDRFSAERPKGSFSTLEIQRTEQGDSAMYLCASSARLWGGRETQYFGPGTRLLVL.

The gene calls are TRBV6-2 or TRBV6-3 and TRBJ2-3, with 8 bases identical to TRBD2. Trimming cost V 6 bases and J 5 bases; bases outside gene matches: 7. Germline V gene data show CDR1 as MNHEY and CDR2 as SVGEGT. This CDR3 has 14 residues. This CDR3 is CASSPGGAEDTQYF. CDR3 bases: TGTGCCAGCAGCCCCGGGGGGGCGGAAGATACGCAGTATTTT.

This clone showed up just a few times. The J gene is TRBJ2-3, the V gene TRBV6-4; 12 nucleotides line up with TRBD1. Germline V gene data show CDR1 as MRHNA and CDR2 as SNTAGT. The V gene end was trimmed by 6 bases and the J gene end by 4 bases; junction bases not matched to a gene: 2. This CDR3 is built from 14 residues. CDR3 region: CASSGTGGPDTQYF. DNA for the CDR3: TGTGCCAGCAGCGGGACAGGGGGCCCAGATACGCAGTATTTT.

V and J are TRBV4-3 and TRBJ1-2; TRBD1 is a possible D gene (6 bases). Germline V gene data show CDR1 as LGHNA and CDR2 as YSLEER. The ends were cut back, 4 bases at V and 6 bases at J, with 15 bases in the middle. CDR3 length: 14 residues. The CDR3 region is CASSRGRAGDGYTF. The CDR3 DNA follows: TGCGCCAGCAGCCGAGGGCGTGCAGGGGATGGCTACACCTTC.

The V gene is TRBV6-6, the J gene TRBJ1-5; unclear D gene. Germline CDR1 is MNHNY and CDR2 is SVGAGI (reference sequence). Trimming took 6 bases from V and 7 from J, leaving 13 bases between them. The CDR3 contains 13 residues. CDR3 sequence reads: CASSTGAGQPQHF. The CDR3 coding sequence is TGTGCCAGCAGCACCGGTGCCGGGCAGCCCCAGCATTTT.

The CDR3 DNA follows: TGTGCCACCAGCAGAGATTTCGGGTTGTCCTACGAGCAGTACTTC. It yields the protein CATSRDFGLSYEQYF. The chain employs TRBV15 and TRBJ2-7; no definite D call. This CDR3 has 15 amino acids. V lost 0 bases, J lost 1 base, and 10 bases lay in between. CDR1 is LNHNV, CDR2 YYDKDF, per germline (reference sequence).